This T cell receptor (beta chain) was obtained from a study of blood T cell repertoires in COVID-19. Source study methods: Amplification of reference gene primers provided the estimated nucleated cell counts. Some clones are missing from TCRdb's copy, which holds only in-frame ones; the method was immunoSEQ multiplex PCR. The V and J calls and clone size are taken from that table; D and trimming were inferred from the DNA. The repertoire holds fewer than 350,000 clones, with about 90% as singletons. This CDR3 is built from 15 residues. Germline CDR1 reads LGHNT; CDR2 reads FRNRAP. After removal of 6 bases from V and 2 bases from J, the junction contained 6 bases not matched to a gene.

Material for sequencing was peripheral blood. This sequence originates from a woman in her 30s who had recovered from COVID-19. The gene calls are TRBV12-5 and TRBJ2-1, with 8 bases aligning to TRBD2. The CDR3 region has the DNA TGTGCTAGTGGACCCAGCGGGGGCCCCTACAATGAGCAGTTCTTC. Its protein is CASGPSGGPYNEQFF.